This T cell receptor (beta chain) was captured in a study of cytomegalovirus exposure and HLA in healthy donors. Primers: 60 Vbeta forward and 13 Jbeta reverse. Only in-frame clones appear in the TCRdb table, and some are missing; sequencing was by immunoSEQ multiplex PCR. The table lists 150,000 to 200,000 clones, 70% to 90% of them singletons, with roughly 2.2% in the top ten. This CDR3 has 12 residues. Germline V gives CDR1 SNHLY, CDR2 FYNNEI. Unmatched junction bases numbered 6, after V lost 11 bases and J lost 5 bases. The receptor was derived from a young man in good health and CMV-seropositive. The V call is TRBV2, the J call TRBJ2-7; 10 bases are shared with TRBD1. The sample taken for sequencing was PBMCs. Here the CDR3 reads CAGRDRGHEQYF. The CDR3 region has the DNA TGTGCCGGGCGGGACAGGGGCCACGAGCAGTACTTC.